This T cell receptor (beta chain) was retrieved from a study of T cell clones after liver transplantation. Germline V CDR1 and CDR2: LGHNA, YNFKEQ. J was trimmed by 8 bases and V by 1 base; bases with no gene match: 17. There are 19 residues in the CDR3. Alloreactive TCRbeta sequences came from sequencing proliferating CFSE-low cells in the MLR. Using immunoSEQ multiplex PCR, the repertoire was profiled, and TCRdb retains in-frame clones only, with some absent. The sample contains 90 to 140 clones, almost 50% of which appear only once. In its sample, this clone ranks as hyperexpanded. What it binds is unknown.

The chain employs TRBV4-2 and TRBJ2-1, with 10 bases matching TRBD2. The sample was CD8+ T cells from cultured PBMCs. The TCR comes from a human patient who received a liver transplant. A share of the T cells may be of graft donor origin. The CDR3 DNA is TGTGCCAGCAGCCAAGGAATCTACAGGGAGGTAGCGGGAGGTTATGAGCAGTTCTTC. Protein sequence: CASSQGIYREVAGGYEQFF.